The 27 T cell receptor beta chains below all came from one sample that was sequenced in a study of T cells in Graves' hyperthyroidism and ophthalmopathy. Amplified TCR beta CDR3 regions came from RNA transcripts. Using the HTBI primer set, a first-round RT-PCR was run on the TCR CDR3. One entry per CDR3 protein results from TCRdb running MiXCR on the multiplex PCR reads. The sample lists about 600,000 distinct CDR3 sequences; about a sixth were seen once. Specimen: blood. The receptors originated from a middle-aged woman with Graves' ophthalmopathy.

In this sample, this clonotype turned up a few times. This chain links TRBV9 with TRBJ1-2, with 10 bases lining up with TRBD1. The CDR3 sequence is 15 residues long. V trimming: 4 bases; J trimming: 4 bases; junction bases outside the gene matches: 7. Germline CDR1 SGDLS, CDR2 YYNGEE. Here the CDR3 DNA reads TGTGCCAGCAGCAAGGGGACAGGGGAAGCCTATGGCTACACCTTC. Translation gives CASSKGTGEAYGYTF.

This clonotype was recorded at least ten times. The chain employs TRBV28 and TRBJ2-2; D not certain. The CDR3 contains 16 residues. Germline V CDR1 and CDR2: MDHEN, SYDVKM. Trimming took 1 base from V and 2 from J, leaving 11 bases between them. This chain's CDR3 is CASSLSGTLNTGELFF. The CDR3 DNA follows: TGTGCCAGCAGTTTATCGGGCACCTTAAACACCGGGGAGCTGTTTTTT.

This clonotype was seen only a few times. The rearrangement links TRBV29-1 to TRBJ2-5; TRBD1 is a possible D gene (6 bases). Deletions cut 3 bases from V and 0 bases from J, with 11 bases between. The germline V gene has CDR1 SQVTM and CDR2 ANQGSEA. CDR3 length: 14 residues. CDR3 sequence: CSVDFGQNQETQYF. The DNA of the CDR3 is TGCAGCGTTGATTTTGGACAGAACCAAGAGACCCAGTACTTC.

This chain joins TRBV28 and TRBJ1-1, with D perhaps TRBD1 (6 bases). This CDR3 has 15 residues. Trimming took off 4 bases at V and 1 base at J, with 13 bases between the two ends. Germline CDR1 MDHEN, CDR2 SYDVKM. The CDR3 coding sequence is TGTGCCAGCAGTTACGGGGGCAGGGCGAACACTGAAGCTTTCTTT. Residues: CASSYGGRANTEAFF.

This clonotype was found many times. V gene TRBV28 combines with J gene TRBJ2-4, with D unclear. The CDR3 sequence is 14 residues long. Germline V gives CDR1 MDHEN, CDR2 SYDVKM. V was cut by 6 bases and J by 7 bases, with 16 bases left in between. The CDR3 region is CASSIRPPRNIQYF. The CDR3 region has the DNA TGTGCCAGCAGCATCCGACCACCAAGGAACATTCAGTACTTC.

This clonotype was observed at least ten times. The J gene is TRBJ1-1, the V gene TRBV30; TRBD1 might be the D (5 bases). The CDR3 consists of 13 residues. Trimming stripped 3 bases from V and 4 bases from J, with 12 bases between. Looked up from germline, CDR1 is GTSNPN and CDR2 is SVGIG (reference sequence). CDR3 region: CAWRGQVGTEAFF. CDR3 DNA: TGTGCCTGGAGGGGGCAGGTCGGCACTGAAGCTTTCTTT. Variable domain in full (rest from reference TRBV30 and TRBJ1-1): SQTIHQWPATLVQPVGSPLSLECTVEGTSNPNLYWYRQAAGRGLQLLFYSVGIGQISSEVPQNLSASRPQDRQFILSSKKLLLSDSGFYLCAWRGQVGTEAFFGQGTRLTVV.

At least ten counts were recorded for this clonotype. The CDR3 bases are TGCAGCGCCAGGGTGGCCTCAGATACGCAGTATTTT. It codes for CSARVASDTQYF. The J gene is TRBJ2-3, the V gene TRBV29-1, with D possibly TRBD1 on 5 matching bases. V lost 7 bases and J 4 bases, leaving 12 bases between the germline ends. The length of the CDR3 is 12 residues. Germline-derived CDR1 and CDR2 are SQVTM and ANQGSEA.

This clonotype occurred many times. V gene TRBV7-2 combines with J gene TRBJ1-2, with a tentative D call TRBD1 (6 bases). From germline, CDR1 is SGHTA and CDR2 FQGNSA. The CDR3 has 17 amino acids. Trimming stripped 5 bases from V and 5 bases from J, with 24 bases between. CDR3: CASSPGRGRSGSYGYTF. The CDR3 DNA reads TGTGCCAGCAGCCCGGGACGGGGGCGGTCTGGTAGTTATGGCTACACCTTC. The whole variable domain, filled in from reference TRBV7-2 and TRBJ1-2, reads GAGVSQSPSNKVTEKGKDVELRCDPISGHTALYWYRQSLGQGLEFLIYFQGNSAPDKSGLPSDRFSAERTGGSVSTLTIQRTQQEDSAVYLCASSPGRGRSGSYGYTFGSGTRLTVV.

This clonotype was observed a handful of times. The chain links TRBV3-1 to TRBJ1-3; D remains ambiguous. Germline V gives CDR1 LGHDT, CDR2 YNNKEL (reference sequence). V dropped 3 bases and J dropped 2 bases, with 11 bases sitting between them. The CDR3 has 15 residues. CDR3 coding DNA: TGTGCCAGCAGCCAGGACGGGAGCACTGGAAACACCATATATTTT. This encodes CASSQDGSTGNTIYF.

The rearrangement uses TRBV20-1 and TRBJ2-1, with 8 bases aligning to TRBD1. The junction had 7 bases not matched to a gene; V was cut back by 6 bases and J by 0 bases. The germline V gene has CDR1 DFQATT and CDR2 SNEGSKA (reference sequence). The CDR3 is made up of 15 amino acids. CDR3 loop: CSARGQGGSYNEQFF. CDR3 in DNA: TGCAGTGCCCGCGGACAGGGAGGCTCCTACAATGAGCAGTTCTTC.

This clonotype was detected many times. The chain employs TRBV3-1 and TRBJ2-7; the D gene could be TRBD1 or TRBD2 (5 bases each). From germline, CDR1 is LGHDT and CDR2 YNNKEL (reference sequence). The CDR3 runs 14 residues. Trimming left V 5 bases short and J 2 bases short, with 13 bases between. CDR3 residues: CASSGDGEAYEQYF. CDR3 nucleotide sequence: TGTGCCAGCAGCGGGGACGGAGAGGCCTACGAGCAGTACTTC.

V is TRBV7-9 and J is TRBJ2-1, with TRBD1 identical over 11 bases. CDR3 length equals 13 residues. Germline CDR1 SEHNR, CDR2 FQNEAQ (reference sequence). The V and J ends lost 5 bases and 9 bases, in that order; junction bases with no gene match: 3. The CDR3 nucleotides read TGTGCCAGCAGCCCCGGGACAGGGGGTGAGCAGTTCTTC. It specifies CASSPGTGGEQFF.

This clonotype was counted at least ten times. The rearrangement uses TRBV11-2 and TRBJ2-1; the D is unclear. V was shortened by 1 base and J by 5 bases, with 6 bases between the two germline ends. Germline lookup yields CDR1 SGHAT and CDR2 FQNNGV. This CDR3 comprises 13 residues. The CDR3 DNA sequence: TGTGCCAGCAGCTTAGGAAGGCACAATGAGCAGTTCTTC. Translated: CASSLGRHNEQFF.

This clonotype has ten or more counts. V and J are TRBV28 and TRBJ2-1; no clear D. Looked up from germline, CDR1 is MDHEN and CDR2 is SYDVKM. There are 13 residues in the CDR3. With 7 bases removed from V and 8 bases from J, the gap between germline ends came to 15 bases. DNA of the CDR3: TGTGCCAGCACCAACTCTGGGATATATGAGCAGTTCTTC. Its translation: CASTNSGIYEQFF.

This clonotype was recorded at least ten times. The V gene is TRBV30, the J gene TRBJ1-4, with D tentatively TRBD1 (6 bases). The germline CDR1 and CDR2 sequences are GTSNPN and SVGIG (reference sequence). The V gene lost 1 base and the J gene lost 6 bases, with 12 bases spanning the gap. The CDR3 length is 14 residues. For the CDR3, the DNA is TGTGCCTGGAGTGGGGCAGGGGCATATGAAAAACTGTTTTTT. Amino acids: CAWSGAGAYEKLFF.

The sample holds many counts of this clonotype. The CDR3 DNA sequence: TGTGCCAGCAGAGCAACAGGGAATAAGGGCGATGGCTACACCTTC. As protein: CASRATGNKGDGYTF. The V gene is TRBV3-1, the J gene TRBJ1-2, with D possibly being TRBD1 (6 bases). CDR3 length: 15 amino acids. Germline V gene lookup returns CDR1 LGHDT and CDR2 YNNKEL (reference sequence). Trimming shortened V by 6 bases and J by 6 bases, and 20 bases separated the two germline ends.

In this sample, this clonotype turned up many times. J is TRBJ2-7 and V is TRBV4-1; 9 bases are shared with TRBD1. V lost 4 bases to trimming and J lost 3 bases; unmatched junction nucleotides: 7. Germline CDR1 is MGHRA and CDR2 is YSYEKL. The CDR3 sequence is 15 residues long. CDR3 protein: CASSRNTGQGYEQYF. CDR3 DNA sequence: TGCGCCAGCAGCCGAAACACGGGACAGGGCTACGAGCAGTACTTC.

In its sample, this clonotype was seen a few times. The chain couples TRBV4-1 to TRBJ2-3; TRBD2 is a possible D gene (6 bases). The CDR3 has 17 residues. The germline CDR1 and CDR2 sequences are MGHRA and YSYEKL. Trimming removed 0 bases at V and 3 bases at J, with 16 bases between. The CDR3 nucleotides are TGCGCCAGCAGCCAAGATGGTCCCCCTGCGGGGACAGATACGCAGTATTTT. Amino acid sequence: CASSQDGPPAGTDTQYF.

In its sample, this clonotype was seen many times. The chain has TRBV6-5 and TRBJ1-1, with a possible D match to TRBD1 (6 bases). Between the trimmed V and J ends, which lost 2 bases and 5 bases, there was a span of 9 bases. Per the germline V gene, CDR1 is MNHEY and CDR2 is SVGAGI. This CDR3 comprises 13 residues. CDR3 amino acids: CASSYPQGTEAFF. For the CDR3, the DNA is TGTGCCAGCAGTTACCCCCAGGGGACTGAAGCTTTCTTT.

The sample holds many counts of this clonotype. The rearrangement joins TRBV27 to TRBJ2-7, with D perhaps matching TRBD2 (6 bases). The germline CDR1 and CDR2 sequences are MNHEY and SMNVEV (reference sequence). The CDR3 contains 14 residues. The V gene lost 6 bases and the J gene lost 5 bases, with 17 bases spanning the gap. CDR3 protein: CASRSFWGVDEQYF. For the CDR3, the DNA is TGTGCCAGCAGGTCCTTCTGGGGGGTCGACGAGCAGTACTTC.

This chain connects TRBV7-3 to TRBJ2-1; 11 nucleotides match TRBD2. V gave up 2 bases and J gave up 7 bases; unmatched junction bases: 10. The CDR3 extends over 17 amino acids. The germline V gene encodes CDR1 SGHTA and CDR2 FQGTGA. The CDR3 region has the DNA TGTGCCAGCAGCTTAGGCCTAGCGGGAGGTTATGGAAATGAGCAGTTCTTC. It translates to CASSLGLAGGYGNEQFF.

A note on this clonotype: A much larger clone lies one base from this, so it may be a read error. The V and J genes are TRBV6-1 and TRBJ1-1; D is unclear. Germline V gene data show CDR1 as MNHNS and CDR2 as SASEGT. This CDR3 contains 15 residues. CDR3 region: CASSEAGKSNTGAFF. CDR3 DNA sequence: TGTGCCAGCAGTGAAGCGGGGAAATCGAACACTGGAGCTTTCTTT.

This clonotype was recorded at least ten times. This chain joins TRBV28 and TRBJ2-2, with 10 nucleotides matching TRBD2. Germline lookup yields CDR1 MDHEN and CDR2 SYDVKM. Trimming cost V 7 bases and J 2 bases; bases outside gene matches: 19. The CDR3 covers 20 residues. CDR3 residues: CASTFREGSGRRRNTGELFF. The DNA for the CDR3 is TGTGCCAGCACGTTCCGGGAGGGTAGCGGGAGGCGTAGAAACACCGGGGAGCTGTTTTTT.

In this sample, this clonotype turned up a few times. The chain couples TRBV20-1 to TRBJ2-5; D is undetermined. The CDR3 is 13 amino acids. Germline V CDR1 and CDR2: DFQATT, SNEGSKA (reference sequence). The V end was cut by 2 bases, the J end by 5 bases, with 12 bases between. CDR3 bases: TGCAGTGCTAGAACCGGAACATGGGAGACCCAGTACTTC. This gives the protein CSARTGTWETQYF.

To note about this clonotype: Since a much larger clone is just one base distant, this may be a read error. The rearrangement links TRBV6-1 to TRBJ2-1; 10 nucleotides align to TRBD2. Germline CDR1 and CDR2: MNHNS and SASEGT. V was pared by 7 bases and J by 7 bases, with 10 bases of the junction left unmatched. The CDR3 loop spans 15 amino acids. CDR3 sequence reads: CASKGGSSGSNEQFF. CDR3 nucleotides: TGTGCCAGCAAGGGAGGGTCTAGCGGGAGTAATGAGCAGTTCTTC.

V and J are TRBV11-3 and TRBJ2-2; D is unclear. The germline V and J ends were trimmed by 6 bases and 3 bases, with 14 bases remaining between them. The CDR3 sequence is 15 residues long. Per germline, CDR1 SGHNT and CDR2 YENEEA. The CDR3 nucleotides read TGTGCCAGCAGTCCACCCATCCCGGACACCGGGGAGCTGTTTTTT. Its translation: CASSPPIPDTGELFF.

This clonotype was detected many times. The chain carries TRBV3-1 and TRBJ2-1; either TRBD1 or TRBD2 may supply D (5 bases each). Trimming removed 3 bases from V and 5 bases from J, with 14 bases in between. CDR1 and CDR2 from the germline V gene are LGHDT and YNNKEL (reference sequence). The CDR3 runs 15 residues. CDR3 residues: CASSHLGAGDNEQFF. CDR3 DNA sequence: TGTGCCAGCAGCCATCTCGGGGCCGGGGACAATGAGCAGTTCTTC.